Following are 2 T cell receptor beta chains from one sample sequenced in a study of blood T cells in healthy people across ages. Primed by a sample-barcoded 5' primer and a J-beta primer mix, a second PCR proceeded for 7 to 11 cycles. TCRdb ran MiXCR on the 5' RACE reads and lists one entry per CDR3 protein. The profile shows more than 750,000 distinct CDR3 sequences, roughly 29% of them singletons. This sample was also put to use in a study of T cells of mothers and their children.

Input material: blood. These receptors were obtained from a middle-aged woman in good health.

Worth noting for this clonotype: This may be a read error: a much more frequent sequence differs by one nucleotide. The rearrangement uses TRBV20-1 and TRBJ2-7; D may be TRBD2 (5 bases). The length of the CDR3 is 13 residues. CDR1 DFQATT and CDR2 SNEGSKA come from the germline V gene (reference sequence). The CDR3 sequence is CSTRDYDNYEQYF. The CDR3 coding sequence is TGCAGTACTAGAGATTACGACAACTACGAGCAGTACTTC.

This clonotype has just a few counts. J is TRBJ1-5 and V is TRBV29-1; weak D call: TRBD1 (6 bases). The germline V and J ends were trimmed by 7 bases and 2 bases, with 15 bases remaining between them. Germline-derived CDR1 and CDR2 are SQVTM and ANQGSEA. CDR3 size: 14 residues. The DNA for the CDR3 is TGCAGCGCTCGTCAGGGGTCGGGCAATCAGCCCCAGCATTTT. Encoded protein: CSARQGSGNQPQHF.